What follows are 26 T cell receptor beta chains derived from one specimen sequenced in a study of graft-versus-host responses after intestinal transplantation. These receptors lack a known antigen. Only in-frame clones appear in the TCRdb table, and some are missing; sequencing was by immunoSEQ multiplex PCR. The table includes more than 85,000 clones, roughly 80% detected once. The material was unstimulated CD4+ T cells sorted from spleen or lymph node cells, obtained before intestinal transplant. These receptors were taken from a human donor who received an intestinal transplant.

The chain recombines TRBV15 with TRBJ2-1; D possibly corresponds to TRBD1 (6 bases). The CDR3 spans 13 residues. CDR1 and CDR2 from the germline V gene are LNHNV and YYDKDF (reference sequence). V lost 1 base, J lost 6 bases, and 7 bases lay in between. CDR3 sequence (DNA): TGTGCCACCAGCAGAGTGGGGGCCAATGAGCAGTTCTTC. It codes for CATSRVGANEQFF.

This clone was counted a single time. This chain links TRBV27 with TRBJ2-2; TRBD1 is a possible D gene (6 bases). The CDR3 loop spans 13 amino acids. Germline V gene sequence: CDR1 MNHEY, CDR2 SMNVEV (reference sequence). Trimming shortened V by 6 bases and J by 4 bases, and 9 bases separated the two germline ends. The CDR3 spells CASSRQATGELFF. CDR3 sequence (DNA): TGTGCCAGCAGCCGACAGGCCACCGGGGAGCTGTTTTTT.

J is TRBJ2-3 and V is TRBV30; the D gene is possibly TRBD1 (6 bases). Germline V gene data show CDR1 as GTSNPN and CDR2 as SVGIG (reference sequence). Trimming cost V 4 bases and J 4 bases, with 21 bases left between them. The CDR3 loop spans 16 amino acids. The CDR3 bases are TGTGCCTGGACCCCGGGGACACTAGGGCCTTCAGATACGCAGTATTTT. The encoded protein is CAWTPGTLGPSDTQYF. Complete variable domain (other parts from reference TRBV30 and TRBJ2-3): SQTIHQWPATLVQPVGSPLSLECTVEGTSNPNLYWYRQAAGRGLQLLFYSVGIGQISSEVPQNLSASRPQDRQFILSSKKLLLSDSGFYLCAWTPGTLGPSDTQYFGPGTRLTVL.

Here the CDR3 reads CASSRLTGTADEQYF. The CDR3 DNA follows: TGCGCCAGCAGCAGACTAACTGGGACAGCGGACGAGCAGTACTTC. The genes are TRBV4-1 and TRBJ2-7; 7 positions agree with TRBD1. Germline V CDR1 and CDR2: MGHRA, YSYEKL. This CDR3 spans 15 amino acids. Trimming cost V 5 bases and J 5 bases; bases outside gene matches: 12.

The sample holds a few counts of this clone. The CDR3 DNA follows: TGCACCACGGGGACTAGCAGGGCGGACACCGGGGAGCTGTTTTTT. Residues: CTTGTSRADTGELFF. The rearrangement uses TRBV1 and TRBJ2-2; TRBD2, the table's D call, was not compared with the DNA. TRBV1 is shown as a pseudogene. The CDR3 extends over 15 amino acids.

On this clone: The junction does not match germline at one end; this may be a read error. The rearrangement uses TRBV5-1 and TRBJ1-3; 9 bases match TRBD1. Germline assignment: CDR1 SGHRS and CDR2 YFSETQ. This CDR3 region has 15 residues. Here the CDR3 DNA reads TGCGCCAGCAGCTTACAGGGGGCAGCGGGAAGCACCATATATTTT. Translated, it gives CASSLQGAAGSTIYF.

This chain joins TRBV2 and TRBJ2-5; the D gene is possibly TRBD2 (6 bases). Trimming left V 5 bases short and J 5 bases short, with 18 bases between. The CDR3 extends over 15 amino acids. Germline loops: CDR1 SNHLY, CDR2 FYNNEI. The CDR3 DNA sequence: TGTGCCAGCAGTCCTCGACTAGTCGCCAGCGAGACCCAGTACTTC. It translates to CASSPRLVASETQYF.

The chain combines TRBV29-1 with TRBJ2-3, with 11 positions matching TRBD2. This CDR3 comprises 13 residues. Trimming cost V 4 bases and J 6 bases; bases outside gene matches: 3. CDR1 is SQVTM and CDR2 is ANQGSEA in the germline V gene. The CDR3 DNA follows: TGCAGCGTTGGTAGCGGGGGGGCGGATACGCAGTATTTT. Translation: CSVGSGGADTQYF.

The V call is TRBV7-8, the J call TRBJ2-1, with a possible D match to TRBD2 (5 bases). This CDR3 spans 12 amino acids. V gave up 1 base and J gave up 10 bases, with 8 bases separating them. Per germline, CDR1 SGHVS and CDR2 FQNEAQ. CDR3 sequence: CASSLERWEQFF. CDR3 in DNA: TGTGCCAGCAGCTTAGAGCGGTGGGAGCAGTTCTTC.

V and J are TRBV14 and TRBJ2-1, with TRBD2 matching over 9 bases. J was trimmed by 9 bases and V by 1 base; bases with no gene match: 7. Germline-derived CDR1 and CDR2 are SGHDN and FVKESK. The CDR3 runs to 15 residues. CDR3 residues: CASSQVAGGPGEQFF. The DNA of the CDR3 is TGTGCCAGCAGCCAAGTCGCGGGAGGGCCAGGTGAGCAGTTCTTC.

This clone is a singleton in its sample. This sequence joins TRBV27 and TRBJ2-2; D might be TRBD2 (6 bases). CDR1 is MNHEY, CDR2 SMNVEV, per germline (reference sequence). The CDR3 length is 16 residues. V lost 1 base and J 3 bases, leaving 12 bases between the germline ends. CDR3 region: CASSLLGDFYTGELFF. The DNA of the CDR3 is TGTGCCAGCAGTTTATTGGGGGACTTCTACACCGGGGAGCTGTTTTTT.

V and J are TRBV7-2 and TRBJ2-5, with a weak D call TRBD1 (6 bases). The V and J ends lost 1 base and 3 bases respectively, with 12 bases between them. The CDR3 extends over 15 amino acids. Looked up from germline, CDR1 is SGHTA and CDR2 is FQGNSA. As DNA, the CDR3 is TGTGCCAGCAGCTTAGGGTCAGGGGCAGAAGAGACCCAGTACTTC. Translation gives CASSLGSGAEETQYF.

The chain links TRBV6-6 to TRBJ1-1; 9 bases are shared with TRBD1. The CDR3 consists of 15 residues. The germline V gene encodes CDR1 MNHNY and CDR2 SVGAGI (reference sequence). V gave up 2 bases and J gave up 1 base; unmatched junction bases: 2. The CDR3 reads CASSYPGQGNTEAFF. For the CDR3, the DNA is TGTGCCAGCAGTTACCCGGGACAGGGGAACACTGAAGCTTTCTTT.

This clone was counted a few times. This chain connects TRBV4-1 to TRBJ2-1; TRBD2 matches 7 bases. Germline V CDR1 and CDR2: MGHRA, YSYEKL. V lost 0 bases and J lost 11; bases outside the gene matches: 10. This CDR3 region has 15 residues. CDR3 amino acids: CASSQEGLTGGQQFF. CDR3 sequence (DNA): TGCGCCAGCAGCCAAGAGGGACTAACGGGAGGTCAGCAGTTCTTC.

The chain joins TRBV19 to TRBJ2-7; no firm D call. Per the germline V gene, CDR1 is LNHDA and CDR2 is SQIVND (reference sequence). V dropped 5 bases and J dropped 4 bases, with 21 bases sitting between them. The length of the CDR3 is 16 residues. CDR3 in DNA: TGTGCCAGTAGTCTCCAGACCGAACCCGGGTCATACGAGCAGTACTTC. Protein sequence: CASSLQTEPGSYEQYF.

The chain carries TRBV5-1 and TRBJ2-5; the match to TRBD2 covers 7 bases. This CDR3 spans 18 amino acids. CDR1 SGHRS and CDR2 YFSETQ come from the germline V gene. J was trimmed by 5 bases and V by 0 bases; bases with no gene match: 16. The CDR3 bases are TGCGCCAGCAGCTTGGCGGGGCTAGCGGAGGCCGGGGACGAGACCCAGTACTTC. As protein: CASSLAGLAEAGDETQYF.

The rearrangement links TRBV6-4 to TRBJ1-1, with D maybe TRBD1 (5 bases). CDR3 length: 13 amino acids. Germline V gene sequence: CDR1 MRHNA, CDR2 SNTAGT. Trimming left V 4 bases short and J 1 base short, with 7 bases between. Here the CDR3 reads CASSVDRNTEAFF. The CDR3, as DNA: TGTGCCAGCAGTGTCGACAGGAACACTGAAGCTTTCTTT.

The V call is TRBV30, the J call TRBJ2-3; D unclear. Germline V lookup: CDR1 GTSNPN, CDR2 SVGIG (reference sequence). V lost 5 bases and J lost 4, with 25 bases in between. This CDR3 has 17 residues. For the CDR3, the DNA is TGTGCCTGGTTGCTGGGCCTAAAGAGCTCCTCCCCAGATACGCAGTATTTT. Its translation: CAWLLGLKSSSPDTQYF.

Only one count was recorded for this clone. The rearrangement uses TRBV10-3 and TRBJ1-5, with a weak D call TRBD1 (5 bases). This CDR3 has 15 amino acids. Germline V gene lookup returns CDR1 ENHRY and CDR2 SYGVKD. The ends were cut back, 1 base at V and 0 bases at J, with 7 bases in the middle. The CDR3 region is CAISEFDSSNQPQHF. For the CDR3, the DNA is TGTGCCATCAGTGAGTTTGACAGTAGCAATCAGCCCCAGCATTTT.

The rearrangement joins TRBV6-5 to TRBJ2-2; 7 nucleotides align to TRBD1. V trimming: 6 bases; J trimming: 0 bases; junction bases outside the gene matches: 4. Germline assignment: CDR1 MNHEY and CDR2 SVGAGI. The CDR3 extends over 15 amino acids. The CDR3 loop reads CASRRTGSNTGELFF. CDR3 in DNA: TGTGCCAGCAGACGGACAGGATCGAACACCGGGGAGCTGTTTTTT.

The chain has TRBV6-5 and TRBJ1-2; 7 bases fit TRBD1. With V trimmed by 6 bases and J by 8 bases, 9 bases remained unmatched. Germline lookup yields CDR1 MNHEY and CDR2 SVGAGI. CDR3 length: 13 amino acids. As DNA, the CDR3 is TGTGCCAGCAGCCCGACAGGGAGGAGCGGCTACACCTTC. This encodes CASSPTGRSGYTF.

In DNA, the CDR3 is TGCGCCAGCAGCTTCGGGGGACTAGCGGGAGGGGTAACGGACGAGCAGTACTTC. Its translation: CASSFGGLAGGVTDEQYF. This chain joins TRBV5-1 and TRBJ2-7; 16 nucleotides align to TRBD2. There are 18 residues in the CDR3. Germline CDR1 SGHRS, CDR2 YFSETQ. Trimming at V came to 2 bases and at J to 5 bases, leaving 10 bases not matched to a gene.

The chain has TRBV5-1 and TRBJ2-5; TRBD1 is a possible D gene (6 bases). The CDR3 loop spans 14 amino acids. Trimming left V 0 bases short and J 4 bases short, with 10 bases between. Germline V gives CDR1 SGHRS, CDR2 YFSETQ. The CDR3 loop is CASSLETGLETQYF. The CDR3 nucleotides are TGCGCCAGCAGCTTGGAAACAGGGTTAGAGACCCAGTACTTC.

The CDR3 loop is CASTLGGQGHGYTF. As DNA, the CDR3 is TGTGCCAGCACCCTAGGGGGACAGGGGCATGGCTACACCTTC. The chain uses TRBV7-9 and TRBJ1-2, with TRBD1 identical over 10 bases. Germline CDR1 reads SEHNR; CDR2 reads FQNEAQ (reference sequence). Losses at the gene ends were 7 bases for V and 6 bases for J; bases not matched to a gene: 8. The CDR3 has 14 amino acids. Using reference TRBV7-9 and TRBJ1-2 for the parts outside the CDR3, the full variable domain is DTGVSQNPRHKITKRGQNVTFRCDPISEHNRLYWYRQTLGQGPEFLTYFQNEAQLEKSRLLSDRFSAERPKGSFSTLEIQRTEQGDSAMYLCASTLGGQGHGYTFGSGTRLTVV.

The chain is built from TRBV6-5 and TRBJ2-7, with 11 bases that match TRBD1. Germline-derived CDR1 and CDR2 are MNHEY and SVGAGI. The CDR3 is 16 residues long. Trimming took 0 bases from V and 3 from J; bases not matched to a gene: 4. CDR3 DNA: TGTGCCAGCAGTTACTCTGGGACAGGGGGGAACTACGAGCAGTACTTC. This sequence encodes CASSYSGTGGNYEQYF.

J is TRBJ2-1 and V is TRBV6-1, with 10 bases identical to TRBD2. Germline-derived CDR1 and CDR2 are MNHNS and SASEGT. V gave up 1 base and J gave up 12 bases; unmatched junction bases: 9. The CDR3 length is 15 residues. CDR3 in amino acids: CASSEVGLAQGRQFF. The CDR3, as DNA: TGTGCCAGCAGTGAAGTGGGACTAGCGCAAGGTAGGCAGTTCTTC.